A selection of T cell receptor beta chains follows, all from one sample in a study of CD8 T cells in Susac syndrome. TCRdb processed the immunoSEQ multiplex PCR reads anew with MiXCR; each CDR3 protein has one entry. The sample lists approximately 230,000 distinct CDR3 sequences; 90% to 95% were seen once. The material sequenced was CD4+ T cells from PBMCs. Receptor source: a human donor with multiple sclerosis. CDR3s include the opening cysteine and the closing phenylalanine or tryptophan. A D gene is named only where the DNA matches it firmly. The listing skips clone size in some rows; elsewhere it reads once, few, many or a size class.

clone_size,d_call,v_call,j_call,cdr3_aa,cdr3_nt
.,.,TRBV11-2,TRBJ1-5,CASSARSNQPQHF,TGTGCCAGCAGCGCTCGGAGCAATCAGCCCCAGCATTTT
.,.,TRBV3-1,TRBJ2-6,CASSLLRSSGANVLTF,TGTGCCAGCAGCCTCCTCAGGTCCTCTGGGGCCAACGTCCTGACTTTC
.,TRBD1,TRBV5-6,TRBJ1-5,CASSFGTGSSNQPQHF,TGTGCCAGCAGCTTTGGGACAGGGAGTAGCAATCAGCCCCAGCATTTT
once,.,TRBV5-1,TRBJ2-7,CASSPFPEGEQYF,TGCGCCAGCAGCCCTTTCCCGGAGGGGGAGCAGTACTTC
.,TRBD2,TRBV7-2,TRBJ2-3,CASSLLAGVPDTQYF,TGTGCCAGCAGCTTACTAGCGGGAGTACCAGATACGCAGTATTTT
.,TRBD2,TRBV20-1,TRBJ2-1,CSWQGTSGDLEQFF,TGCAGTTGGCAAGGGACTAGCGGGGACTTGGAGCAGTTCTTC
.,.,TRBV7-9,TRBJ2-5,CASCSPRGAGQETQYF,TGTGCCAGCTGCTCACCGCGAGGGGCTGGCCAAGAGACCCAGTACTTC
once,.,TRBV4-2,TRBJ1-1,CASSRSGTSNTEAFF,TGTGCCAGCAGCCGAAGTGGGACATCGAACACTGAAGCTTTCTTT
.,TRBD1,TRBV9,TRBJ1-1,CASSFSGTGSKAFF,TGTGCCAGCAGCTTTTCCGGGACAGGGAGCAAGGCTTTCTTT
.,TRBD2,TRBV9,TRBJ2-5,CASSVGVGGLAGGETQYF,TGTGCCAGCAGCGTAGGGGTAGGTGGGCTAGCGGGAGGAGAGACCCAGTACTTC